The clone carrying this TCR beta chain was counted at least ten times. This record comes from a study of T cells in Graves' hyperthyroidism and ophthalmopathy. Amplified TCR beta CDR3 regions came from RNA transcripts. A first-round RT-PCR of the TCR CDR3 used the HTBI primer set. TCRdb re-analysed the multiplex PCR reads in MiXCR, keeping a single row per CDR3 protein. The table has 550,000 to 700,000 distinct CDR3 sequences, approximately 15% seen once. Investigators excluded patients with uncontrolled infection, other autoimmune disease, pregnancy or lactation. The CDR3 is 10 amino acids. V lost 3 bases, J lost 8 bases, and 5 bases lay in between. The germline gives CDR1 DFQATT, CDR2 SNEGSKA (reference sequence).

The source of this sequence is a woman in her 40s with Graves' ophthalmopathy. The gene calls are TRBV20-1 and TRBJ2-4; D gene unclear. Sequencing was done on a sample of blood. In nucleotides, the CDR3 is TGCAGTGCTAGGATGGACATTCAGTACTTC. This encodes CSARMDIQYF.